The clone carrying this T cell receptor (beta chain) was recorded a few times. Its antigen is currently unknown. This entry is derived from a study of cytomegalovirus exposure and HLA in healthy donors. The PCR ran on 60 Vbeta and 13 Jbeta primers. Assay: immunoSEQ multiplex PCR; the TCRdb copy retains only in-frame clones and omits some. The sample holds 200,000 or so clones, around 80% seen once. Study-wide results and caveats: With further analysis later on, most CMV-associated TCR beta chains appeared HLA-restricted.

Germline-derived CDR1 and CDR2 are SGHRS and YFSETQ. V trimming: 5 bases; J trimming: 5 bases; junction bases outside the gene matches: 8. This CDR3 has 14 amino acids. This chain joins TRBV5-1 and TRBJ2-7; 9 positions agree with TRBD1. Sequencing was performed on PBMCs. The TCR comes from a young man in good health and CMV-seronegative. Written as DNA, the CDR3 is TGCGCCAGCAGGTCGGGACAGGGCAGAGACGAGCAGTACTTC. Its protein product is CASRSGQGRDEQYF.